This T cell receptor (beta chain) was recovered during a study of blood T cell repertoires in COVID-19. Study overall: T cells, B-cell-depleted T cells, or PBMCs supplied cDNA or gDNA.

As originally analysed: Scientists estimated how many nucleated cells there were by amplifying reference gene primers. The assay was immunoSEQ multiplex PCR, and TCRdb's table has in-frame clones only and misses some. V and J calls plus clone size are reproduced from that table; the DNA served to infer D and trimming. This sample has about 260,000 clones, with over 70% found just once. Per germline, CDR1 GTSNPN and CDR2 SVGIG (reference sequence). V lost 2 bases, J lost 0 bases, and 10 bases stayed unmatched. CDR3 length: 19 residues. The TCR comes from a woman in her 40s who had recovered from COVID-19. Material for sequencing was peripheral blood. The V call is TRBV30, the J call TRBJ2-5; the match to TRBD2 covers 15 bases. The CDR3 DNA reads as TGTGCCTGGAGTCCTGGACTAGCGGGGGGGAAAAAGTACCAAGAGACCCAGTACTTC. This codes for CAWSPGLAGGKKYQETQYF.